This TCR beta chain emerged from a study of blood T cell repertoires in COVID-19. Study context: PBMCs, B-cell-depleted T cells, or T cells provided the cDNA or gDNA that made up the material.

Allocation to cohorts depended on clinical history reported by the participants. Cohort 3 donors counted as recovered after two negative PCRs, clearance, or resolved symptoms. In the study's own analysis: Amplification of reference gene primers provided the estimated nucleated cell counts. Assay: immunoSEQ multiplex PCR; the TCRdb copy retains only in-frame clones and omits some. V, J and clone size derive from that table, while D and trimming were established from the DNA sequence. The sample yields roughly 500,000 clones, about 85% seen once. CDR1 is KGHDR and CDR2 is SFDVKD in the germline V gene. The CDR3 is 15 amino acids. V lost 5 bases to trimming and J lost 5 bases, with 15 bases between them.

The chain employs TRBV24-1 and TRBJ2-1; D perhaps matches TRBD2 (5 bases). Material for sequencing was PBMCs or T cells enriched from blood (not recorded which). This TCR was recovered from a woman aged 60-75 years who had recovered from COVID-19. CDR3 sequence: CATSVGSGVDNEQFF. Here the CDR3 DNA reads TGTGCCACCAGTGTAGGGTCCGGGGTTGACAATGAGCAGTTCTTC.